The next 20 T cell receptor beta chains were all read from a single sample in a study of PD-1 blockade in classical Hodgkin lymphoma. Every patient experienced relapse after autologous stem cell transplantation, and brentuximab vedotin exposure varied. The protocol was immunoSEQ multiplex PCR, while the TCRdb copy is restricted to in-frame clones and leaves out a portion. The sample lists more than 90,000 clones, roughly 91% occurring once. The sample in question was peripheral blood mononuclear cells (PBMCs), obtained before the second cycle of nivolumab. The receptors originated from a human donor with classical Hodgkin lymphoma.

The chain uses TRBV10-2 and TRBJ1-3; 9 bases are shared with TRBD1. CDR1 WSHSY and CDR2 SAAADI come from the germline V gene. Trimming took 7 bases from V and 4 from J; bases not matched to a gene: 8. The CDR3 is 15 amino acids. CDR3 in amino acids: CASTLQGARGNTIYF. The CDR3 coding sequence is TGCGCCAGCACTCTACAGGGGGCACGAGGAAACACCATATATTTT.

This sequence joins TRBV19 and TRBJ2-2; D perhaps matches TRBD1 (5 bases). Between the trimmed V and J ends, which lost 6 bases and 0 bases, there was a span of 14 bases. In germline, CDR1 is LNHDA, CDR2 SQIVND (reference sequence). The CDR3 sequence is 16 residues long. CDR3 coding DNA: TGTGCCAGTAGCTCACGACAGAGCGCGAACACCGGGGAGCTGTTTTTT. Translated: CASSSRQSANTGELFF.

CDR3 nucleotide sequence: TGTGCCAGCAGCTCCGCGGGGGGGCCTGATACCCAGTACTTC. It specifies CASSSAGGPDTQYF. The chain couples TRBV5-6 to TRBJ2-5, with TRBD2 identical over 9 bases. The trim removed 3 bases at V and 8 bases at J, leaving 8 bases unmatched. The CDR3 runs 14 residues. CDR1 and CDR2 from the germline V gene are SGHDT and YYEEEE.

This chain uses TRBV18 with TRBJ2-1; 7 bases align to TRBD1. Looked up from germline, CDR1 is KGHSH and CDR2 is LQKENI. With 3 bases clipped from V and 1 base from J, the junction kept 3 bases outside the gene matches. The CDR3 contains 15 residues. CDR3 in amino acids: CASSPEQGSYNEQFF. The CDR3 bases are TGTGCCAGCTCACCGGAACAGGGGTCCTACAATGAGCAGTTCTTC.

The chain joins TRBV19 to TRBJ2-7; the D gene is possibly TRBD1 (5 bases). The CDR3 extends over 15 amino acids. Germline V gene data show CDR1 as LNHDA and CDR2 as SQIVND (reference sequence). V was clipped by 5 bases and J by 1 base, with 15 bases between them. The CDR3 sequence is CASSPGQTGSYEQYF. The CDR3, as DNA: TGTGCCAGTAGTCCAGGACAAACCGGATCCTACGAGCAGTACTTC.

V gene TRBV18 combines with J gene TRBJ1-2, with 7 bases aligning to TRBD1. V gave up 3 bases and J gave up 5 bases; unmatched junction bases: 9. Germline values: CDR1 KGHSH, CDR2 LQKENI. The CDR3 runs to 15 residues. CDR3 DNA: TGTGCCAGCTCACCGTCGACCGGGACAGAATATGGCTACACCTTC. Amino acids: CASSPSTGTEYGYTF.

The CDR3 DNA follows: TGTGCCAGCAGATTAAGCGGGGGGGCTCAAGAGACCCAGTACTTC. Amino acid sequence: CASRLSGGAQETQYF. The V gene is TRBV6-5, the J gene TRBJ2-5, with 10 bases that match TRBD2. Germline V gene lookup returns CDR1 MNHEY and CDR2 SVGAGI. This CDR3 region has 15 residues. V shed 6 bases and J 2 bases; nucleotides not matched to a gene: 6.

The chain combines TRBV15 with TRBJ2-2; D is perhaps TRBD1 or TRBD2 (7 bases each). Germline V CDR1 and CDR2: LNHNV, YYDKDF (reference sequence). The CDR3 length is 17 residues. With 6 bases removed from V and 0 bases from J, the gap between germline ends came to 17 bases. DNA of the CDR3: TGTGCCACCAGATTGAGGGGGGGACAGACGAACACCGGGGAGCTGTTTTTT. It is translated as CATRLRGGQTNTGELFF.

This chain connects TRBV7-9 to TRBJ2-2, with 7 bases fitting TRBD2. CDR3 size: 16 residues. Germline trimming cut 0 bases from V and 2 bases from J; bases unmatched to any gene: 3. Per the germline V gene, CDR1 is SEHNR and CDR2 is FQNEAQ (reference sequence). The CDR3 region is CASSLARGTNTGELFF. CDR3 nucleotide sequence: TGTGCCAGCAGCTTAGCGCGGGGGACCAACACCGGGGAGCTGTTTTTT.

V and J are TRBV7-8 and TRBJ1-5, with no clear D. This CDR3 is built from 15 residues. V was shortened by 1 base and J by 5 bases, with 12 bases between the two germline ends. The germline CDR1 and CDR2 sequences are SGHVS and FQNEAQ. The CDR3 nucleotides read TGTGCCAGCAGCTTAGGGACCTTGCCGCATCAGCCCCAGCATTTT. Translating gives CASSLGTLPHQPQHF.

The sample holds one count of this clone. The chain employs TRBV19 and TRBJ2-7; D not certain. Trimming removed 3 bases from V and 0 bases from J, with 12 bases in between. The CDR3 consists of 15 residues. The germline V gene has CDR1 LNHDA and CDR2 SQIVND (reference sequence). The CDR3 loop is CASSIKAVSSYEQYF. CDR3 bases: TGTGCCAGTAGTATTAAGGCTGTAAGCTCCTACGAGCAGTACTTC.

The gene calls are TRBV2 and TRBJ2-3; 9 bases fit TRBD1. The CDR3 totals 14 residues. Per germline, CDR1 SNHLY and CDR2 FYNNEI. J lost 5 bases, V lost 5 bases, and 5 bases had no gene match. The CDR3 is CASSSGTGIDTQYF. The CDR3 nucleotides are TGTGCCAGCAGTTCCGGGACAGGGATAGATACGCAGTATTTT.

The rearrangement links TRBV5-6 to TRBJ2-5; 7 bases are shared with TRBD2. The CDR3 is made up of 14 amino acids. CDR1 is SGHDT, CDR2 YYEEEE, per germline. Unmatched junction bases numbered 14, after V lost 4 bases and J lost 11 bases. CDR3: CASSVSGSPRWQYF. The CDR3 nucleotides read TGTGCCAGCAGCGTTAGCGGGTCGCCGCGTTGGCAGTACTTC.

The genes are TRBV7-6 and TRBJ2-1, with 10 positions matching TRBD2. The germline V gene has CDR1 SGHVS and CDR2 FNYEAQ. The CDR3 has 15 amino acids. Trimming cost V 6 bases and J 2 bases; bases outside gene matches: 4. The CDR3 reads CASSPLAGAYNEQFF. As DNA, the CDR3 is TGTGCCAGCAGTCCCCTAGCGGGGGCCTACAATGAGCAGTTCTTC.

This sequence joins TRBV19 and TRBJ2-7; possibly TRBD1 or TRBD2 for D (6 bases each). The CDR3 is made up of 14 amino acids. Trimming cost V 4 bases and J 5 bases, with 15 bases left between them. CDR1 is LNHDA, CDR2 SQIVND, per germline (reference sequence). Written as DNA, the CDR3 is TGTGCCAGTAGTACAGGGGACTTGAGGAACGAGCAGTACTTC. This encodes CASSTGDLRNEQYF.

This clone was seen only once. The chain has TRBV27 and TRBJ1-6; D is unclear. The V gene lost 9 bases and the J gene lost 8 bases, with 14 bases spanning the gap. CDR1 MNHEY and CDR2 SMNVEV come from the germline V gene (reference sequence). The CDR3 has 13 amino acids. The CDR3 nucleotides are TGTGCCAGTGGGATCGGGGTCGATTCACCCCTCCACTTT. Residues: CASGIGVDSPLHF.

The rearrangement uses TRBV4-3 and TRBJ2-2; D is undetermined. The V end was cut by 0 bases, the J end by 9 bases, with 5 bases between. Germline assignment: CDR1 LGHNA and CDR2 YSLEER. CDR3 length equals 12 residues. CDR3 amino acids: CASSQERRELFF. DNA for the CDR3: TGCGCCAGCAGCCAAGAACGGAGGGAGCTGTTTTTT.

The rearrangement joins TRBV7-9 to TRBJ1-2, with 7 bases fitting TRBD1. J was trimmed by 8 bases and V by 5 bases; bases with no gene match: 14. The CDR3 spans 15 residues. The germline gives CDR1 SEHNR, CDR2 FQNEAQ (reference sequence). The DNA of the CDR3 is TGTGCCAGCAGCGAAGGACAGGAGGTTTGGGAAGGCTACACCTTC. It encodes CASSEGQEVWEGYTF.

V gene TRBV19 combines with J gene TRBJ2-3; no clear D gene. This CDR3 has 14 amino acids. Between the trimmed V and J ends, which lost 0 bases and 4 bases, there was a span of 8 bases. CDR1 and CDR2 from the germline V gene are LNHDA and SQIVND (reference sequence). The CDR3 DNA reads as TGTGCCAGTAGTATAGAGGCAGCTTCAGATACGCAGTATTTT. Its translation is CASSIEAASDTQYF.

The chain carries TRBV27 and TRBJ2-1; no firm D call. Trimming left V 8 bases short and J 4 bases short, with 12 bases between. CDR3 length: 13 amino acids. Germline CDR1 reads MNHEY; CDR2 reads SMNVEV (reference sequence). DNA of the CDR3: TGTGCCAGCGGCCGGCGCGGTTACAATGAGCAGTTCTTC. Translated: CASGRRGYNEQFF.